The rows below give T cell receptor beta chains drawn from one sample of a study of cytomegalovirus exposure and HLA in healthy donors. Clones were read by immunoSEQ multiplex PCR, and TCRdb kept only the in-frame ones, dropping some. The listing records about 200,000 clones. The sequenced material came from PBMCs. Receptors originate from a boy between 10 and 17 years old in good health and CMV-seronegative. Both conserved end residues are part of each CDR3. A D gene is named only where the DNA matches it firmly.

D: NA
J: TRBJ2-3
V: TRBV7-3
CDR3: CASSRLPLASTDTQYF
DNA: TGTGCCAGCAGCCGACTGCCCCTAGCAAGCACAGATACGCAGTATTTT

D: NA
J: TRBJ1-5
V: TRBV6-5
CDR3: CASSFLPGGSNQPQHF
DNA: TGTGCCAGCAGTTTCCTCCCAGGAGGTAGCAATCAGCCCCAGCATTTT

D: NA
J: TRBJ2-3
V: TRBV19
CDR3: CASKGAAADTQYF
DNA: TGTGCCAGTAAGGGAGCGGCGGCAGATACGCAGTATTTT

D: TRBD2
J: TRBJ2-1
V: TRBV5-1
CDR3: CASSQMERGVDEQFF
DNA: TGCGCCAGCAGCCAAATGGAGCGGGGGGTGGATGAGCAGTTCTTC

D: TRBD1
J: TRBJ2-5
V: TRBV6-4
CDR3: CASRQGAGETQYF
DNA: TGTGCCAGCAGACAGGGGGCGGGGGAGACCCAGTACTTC

D: TRBD1
J: TRBJ1-2
V: TRBV5-1
CDR3: CASILPDRDDGYTF
DNA: TGCGCCAGCATCCTCCCGGACAGGGATGATGGCTACACCTTC

D: NA
J: TRBJ2-5
V: TRBV18
CDR3: CASSPPGVQETQYF
DNA: TGTGCCAGCTCACCACCCGGGGTCCAAGAGACCCAGTACTTC

D: TRBD1
J: TRBJ1-1
V: TRBV15
CDR3: CATSPGQVNTEAFF
DNA: TGTGCCACCAGCCCCGGACAGGTGAACACTGAAGCTTTCTTT

D: TRBD2
J: TRBJ2-2
V: TRBV11-2
CDR3: CASSYFASGGPNTGELFF
DNA: TGTGCCAGCAGTTATTTCGCTAGCGGGGGCCCAAACACCGGGGAGCTGTTTTTT

D: NA
J: TRBJ2-7
V: TRBV7-2
CDR3: CASTLGGTAYERYF
DNA: TGTGCCAGCACCCTTGGGGGGACAGCCTACGAGCGGTACTTC

D: NA
J: TRBJ2-1
V: TRBV5-1
CDR3: CASKRTDLPHEQFF
DNA: TGCGCCAGCAAGAGGACAGACCTCCCCCATGAGCAGTTCTTC

D: TRBD1
J: TRBJ1-6
V: TRBV2
CDR3: CASRGPGTGYNSPLHF
DNA: TGTGCCAGCAGGGGCCCCGGGACAGGTTACAATTCACCCCTCCACTTT

D: NA
J: TRBJ1-4
V: TRBV2
CDR3: CASSRAGLTNEKLFF
DNA: TGTGCCAGCAGCCGAGCAGGGTTGACTAATGAAAAACTGTTTTTT

D: TRBD2
J: TRBJ2-5
V: TRBV30
CDR3: CAWSVALQGGQETQYF
DNA: TGTGCCTGGAGTGTAGCCCTCCAGGGAGGGCAAGAGACCCAGTACTTC

D: TRBD1
J: TRBJ1-1
V: TRBV5-1
CDR3: CASSSRQGFTEAFF
DNA: TGCGCCAGCAGCTCCCGACAGGGGTTCACTGAAGCTTTCTTT

D: TRBD1
J: TRBJ1-1
V: TRBV19
CDR3: CASSTGQAIEAFF
DNA: TGTGCCAGTAGTACGGGACAGGCCATTGAAGCTTTCTTT

D: TRBD1
J: TRBJ2-7
V: TRBV18
CDR3: CASSPRGPHEQYF
DNA: TGTGCCAGCTCACCTAGGGGGCCCCACGAGCAGTACTTC

D: NA
J: TRBJ2-7
V: TRBV5-1
CDR3: CASSRPTGNEQYF
DNA: TGCGCCAGCAGCCGACCCACGGGGAACGAGCAGTACTTC

D: TRBD2
J: TRBJ2-1
V: TRBV6-5
CDR3: CASSLALGASGGEQFF
DNA: TGTGCCAGCAGTTTAGCCCTTGGCGCTAGCGGGGGTGAGCAGTTCTTC

D: NA
J: TRBJ1-1
V: TRBV29-1
CDR3: CSDLGQLNTEAFF
DNA: TGCAGCGACCTCGGACAGTTGAACACTGAAGCTTTCTTT

D: NA
J: TRBJ1-6
V: TRBV4-1
CDR3: CASSQVGGADNSPLHF
DNA: TGCGCCAGCAGCCAAGTGGGGGGGGCTGATAATTCACCCCTCCACTTT